This T cell receptor beta chain appears in the sequencing data of a study of control samples from healthy donors and cancer patients. Produced via immunoSEQ multiplex PCR; TCRdb's table is partial and in-frame only. The table shows about 61,000 clones, with about 90% occurring only once. The V end lost 7 bases, the J end lost 7 bases, and 18 bases lay between the germline ends. The CDR3 spans 14 residues. Germline CDR1 SGHRS, CDR2 YFSETQ. The J gene is TRBJ2-1, the V gene TRBV5-1; D uncertain. This receptor was obtained from a man aged 55 to 70 with colorectal cancer. The specimen was PBMCs. The CDR3 spells CASSRVEVWNEQFF. The CDR3 region has the DNA TGCGCCAGCTCTAGAGTAGAGGTTTGGAATGAGCAGTTCTTC.